This TCR beta chain was obtained from a study of T cells after yellow fever vaccination. Study details: SMART-Seq v4 Ultra Low Input served to prepare low-cell-number fractions.

The sample holds a few counts of this clonotype. No antigen is known for it. In making TCR cDNA, 5'RACE template switching added a universal primer site and UMIs to it. A single record per CDR3 protein comes from TCRdb applying MiXCR to the 5' RACE reads. The sample consists of under 600,000 distinct CDR3 sequences, roughly 12% of them appearing once. Study-wide results and limits: Boosting was followed by the reappearance of most primary-vaccination clones (approximately 95% CD4, about 89% CD8). Repertoires sorted by FACS could include abundant clonotypes that are contaminants from the bulk population.

The CDR3 is made up of 15 amino acids. Germline V gene lookup returns CDR1 SEHNR and CDR2 FQNEAQ (reference sequence). Trimming removed 6 bases from V and 1 base from J, with 16 bases in between. The sequence was obtained from a man aged 25-40 years who received the YFV17D yellow fever vaccine. This sample comprised PBMCs, obtained on the day of the yellow fever booster vaccination. V and J are TRBV7-9 and TRBJ2-7, with D maybe TRBD2 (5 bases). The CDR3 DNA sequence: TGTGCCAGCAGTTCCACAATTAGCGCTTCCTACGAGCAGTACTTC. It codes for CASSSTISASYEQYF.